These T cell receptor beta chains were read from a single sample in a study of blood T cell repertoires in COVID-19. Libraries were prepared by immunoSEQ multiplex PCR; TCRdb keeps only in-frame clonotypes and omits some of them. This table holds a few hundred thousand clones, roughly 85% found once. Material: peripheral blood. The source is a woman aged 18-35 years who had recovered from COVID-19. The CDR3 runs from the conserved cysteine through the conserved F or W. A D gene is named only where the DNA matches it firmly. Not all rows give a size; the values are once, few, many and, for expanded clones, a class.

>TRBV5-8|-|TRBJ2-3|-
TGTGCCAGCAGCTTGGATTCGGTGTTTTCAGATACGCAGTATTTT
CASSLDSVFSDTQYF
>TRBV2|-|TRBJ2-1|-
TGTGCCAGCAGTGAACAGGTTGGGCACAATGAGCAGTTCTTC
CASSEQVGHNEQFF
>TRBV6-2/TRBV6-3|-|TRBJ1-1|-
TGTGCCAGCAGTCAAGCCTCTTTTGACAGGCGATTT
CASSQASFDRRF
>TRBV18|-|TRBJ1-1|few
TGTGCCAGCTCACCGACAGTACCGAACACTGAAGCTTTCTTT
CASSPTVPNTEAFF
>TRBV10-3|-|TRBJ2-7|-
TGTGCCATCAACTCCGGCGGGTGGAGCTCCTACGAGCAGTACTTC
CAINSGGWSSYEQYF
>TRBV19|TRBD1|TRBJ1-6|-
TGTGCCAGTAGCGCGACCGGGACAGGCAATTCACCCCTCCACTTT
CASSATGTGNSPLHF
>TRBV30|-|TRBJ2-5|-
TGTGCCTGGAGCTTAGTCCTCCAAGAGACCCAGTACTTC
CAWSLVLQETQYF
>TRBV4-3|-|TRBJ2-6|-
TGCGCCAGCAGCCAAGAGTCAGGGAATGGGGCCAACGTCCTGACTTTC
CASSQESGNGANVLTF
>TRBV4-2|-|TRBJ1-2|-
TGTGCCAGCAGCCCACCAGGGGTGTATGGCTACACCTTC
CASSPPGVYGYTF
>TRBV11-2|TRBD2|TRBJ2-1|-
TGTGCCAGCAGCTCGGGACTAGCGACCAATGAGCAGTTCTTC
CASSSGLATNEQFF
>TRBV30|-|TRBJ1-3|few
TGTGCCTGGGGCGCCGGACACGGTGGAAACACCATATATTTT
CAWGAGHGGNTIYF
>TRBV4-3|-|TRBJ1-1|-
TGCGCCAGCAGCGAAGACCCCTGGAACACTGAAGCTTTCTTT
CASSEDPWNTEAFF
>TRBV4-1|-|TRBJ1-5|-
TGCGCCAGCAGCCAAAATCGTCCGACAGGCAGCAATCAGCCCCAGCATTTT
CASSQNRPTGSNQPQHF
>TRBV5-1|-|TRBJ2-5|-
TGCGCCAGCAGCTTACCAGGGGAAGAGACCCAGTACTTC
CASSLPGEETQYF
>TRBV27|-|TRBJ1-1|once
TGTGCCAGCAGTTCCGGGGCCGGGGGGGTACTAGAAGCTTTCTTT
CASSSGAGGVLEAFF
>TRBV4-1|-|TRBJ2-1|once
TGCGCCAGCAGCCAAGTAGTTCCCCGAGAACGGGGCAATGAGCAGTTCTTC
CASSQVVPRERGNEQFF
>TRBV5-6|-|TRBJ2-3|-
TGTGCCAGCAGCCCTAGCGAAACAGATACGCAGTATTTT
CASSPSETDTQYF
>TRBV5-1|-|TRBJ2-2|-
TGCGCCAGCAGCCTGGAAAACCGGACTGTTTCGAACACCGGGGAGCTGTTTTTT
CASSLENRTVSNTGELFF
>TRBV6-1|-|TRBJ2-2|-
TGTGCCAGCAGTGATGGCTCCTCGAACACCGGGGAGCTGTTTTTT
CASSDGSSNTGELFF
>TRBV19|TRBD2|TRBJ2-1|-
TGTGCCAGTAGTTTAGCGGGAGGACCCTACAATGAGCAGTTCTTC
CASSLAGGPYNEQFF
>TRBV30|-|TRBJ1-4|once
TGTGCCTGGAGTGTACGAGGAGAAAAACTGTTTTTT
CAWSVRGEKLFF
>TRBV13|-|TRBJ1-2|-
TGTGCCAGCAGGCGACAGGAGAACTATGGCTACACCTTC
CASRRQENYGYTF